The present entry profiles one TCR beta chain with its context. Germline assignment: CDR1 MNHNS and CDR2 SASEGT. The V and J ends lost 0 bases and 4 bases respectively, with 12 bases between them. There are 15 residues in the CDR3. The sample belongs to a study of control samples from healthy donors and cancer patients. Repertoires were generated with immunoSEQ multiplex PCR, while TCRdb's copy carries only in-frame clones and drops some. The sample gives roughly 89,000 clones, 91% of which show up once; 17% is in the top ten. The sample taken for sequencing was blood. The chain uses TRBV6-1 and TRBJ1-2; D gene unclear. The TCR comes from a man aged 50-59 years in good health. Here the CDR3 reads CASSEAQTTTYGYTF. In nucleotides, the CDR3 is TGTGCCAGCAGTGAAGCTCAGACTACTACCTATGGCTACACCTTC.